The 11 T cell receptor beta chains in this list originate from one sample, sequenced in a study of T cells in Graves' hyperthyroidism and ophthalmopathy. Amplification yielded TCR beta CDR3 regions, with RNA transcripts as the source. The HTBI set primed first-round TCR CDR3 RT-PCR. TCRdb ran MiXCR on the multiplex PCR reads and lists one entry per CDR3 protein. The sample has hundreds of thousands of distinct CDR3 sequences, 45% seen once. Sequencing input: peripheral blood or thyroid tissue (not recorded which). The receptors stem from an adult man with Graves' disease, either hyperthyroidism or ophthalmopathy (not recorded which).

This clonotype was seen more than once but under ten times. The chain has TRBV2 and TRBJ1-1; TRBD1 agrees at 7 bases. CDR1 is SNHLY and CDR2 is FYNNEI in the germline V gene. The CDR3 runs to 16 residues. CDR3 sequence (DNA): TGTGCTAGAGATGGACGGACAGGAGCATTGAACACTGAAGCTTTCTTT. This sequence encodes CARDGRTGALNTEAFF.

In the case of this clonotype: One end of the junction fails to match germline, which may point to a read error. This chain connects TRBV6-1 to TRBJ2-7; TRBD1 aligns across 7 bases. From germline, CDR1 is MNHNS and CDR2 SASEGT. The CDR3 is 12 residues long. The chain's CDR3 is CAGSQGAYEQYF. CDR3 in DNA: TGTGCCGGCAGCCAGGGGGCCTACGAGCAGTACTTC.

The chain combines TRBV5-8 with TRBJ1-3, with D unresolved. In germline, CDR1 is SGHTS, CDR2 YDEGEE. V was pared by 0 bases and J by 0 bases, with 7 bases between. The CDR3 is 15 residues long. The CDR3 DNA sequence: TGTGCCAGCAGCTTGGTTCGGGGCTCTGGAAACACCATATATTTT. Its translation is CASSLVRGSGNTIYF.

The V and J genes are TRBV5-1 and TRBJ2-5, with 10 bases matching TRBD1. V shed 0 bases, J shed 3 bases, and the junction held 5 bases outside the gene matches. CDR3 length: 16 residues. The V gene's germline CDR1 is SGHRS and CDR2 YFSETQ. The CDR3 sequence: CASSLEGTGAEETQYF. The CDR3 coding sequence is TGCGCCAGCAGCTTGGAAGGGACAGGGGCGGAAGAGACCCAGTACTTC. Based on the CDR3 plus reference TRBV5-1 and TRBJ2-5, the full variable domain is KAGVTQTPRYLIKTRGQQVTLSCSPISGHRSVSWYQQTPGQGLQFLFEYFSETQRNKGNFPGRFSGRQFSNSRSEMNVSTLELGDSALYLCASSLEGTGAEETQYFGPGTRLLVL.

This sequence joins TRBV7-9 and TRBJ2-7; 8 bases map to TRBD1. V lost 6 bases to trimming and J lost 3 bases; unmatched junction nucleotides: 7. There are 14 residues in the CDR3. Germline values: CDR1 SEHNR, CDR2 FQNEAQ (reference sequence). Here the CDR3 DNA reads TGTGCCAGCAGTACCCGGGACAGGATCTACGAGCAGTACTTC. It yields the protein CASSTRDRIYEQYF.

This sequence joins TRBV29-1 and TRBJ2-2; 7 nucleotides match TRBD1. CDR3 length: 13 amino acids. J lost 7 bases, V lost 6 bases, and 8 bases had no gene match. Per the germline V gene, CDR1 is SQVTM and CDR2 is ANQGSEA. CDR3 region: CSVRTGEGGELFF. The CDR3 bases are TGCAGCGTACGGACAGGCGAGGGCGGGGAGCTGTTTTTT.

On this clonotype: In this CDR3 the conserved last residue, phenylalanine or tryptophan, is missing, so a read error is likely. The limits of the CDR3 on the DNA are not certain, so only TCRdb's listed CDR3 is given. The chain recombines TRBV6-5 with TRBJ1-2. The CDR3 comprises 11 residues, both ends counted. The germline V gene has CDR1 MNHEY and CDR2 SVGAGI. The CDR3 here is CASSYRQAAWL.

V gene TRBV19 combines with J gene TRBJ2-5, with 7 bases lining up with TRBD1. The CDR3 has 12 residues. J lost 3 bases, V lost 8 bases, and 3 bases had no gene match. Per germline, CDR1 LNHDA and CDR2 SQIVND (reference sequence). This CDR3 reads CASDTGEETQYF. The CDR3 DNA sequence: TGTGCCAGTGATACAGGGGAAGAGACCCAGTACTTC.

The rearrangement links TRBV7-9 to TRBJ1-4; no clear D gene. V was trimmed by 1 base and J by 0 bases, leaving 9 bases between them. The germline V gene has CDR1 SEHNR and CDR2 FQNEAQ (reference sequence). The length of the CDR3 is 16 residues. This CDR3 is CASSLVGGATNEKLFF. The CDR3 DNA reads as TGTGCCAGCAGCTTAGTGGGCGGGGCAACTAATGAAAAACTGTTTTTT. Full variable domain (missing parts from reference TRBV7-9 and TRBJ1-4): DTGVSQNPRHKITKRGQNVTFRCDPISEHNRLYWYRQTLGQGPEFLTYFQNEAQLEKSRLLSDRFSAERPKGSFSTLEIQRTEQGDSAMYLCASSLVGGATNEKLFFGSGTQLSVL.

This clonotype was recorded once. The rearrangement uses TRBV6-1 and TRBJ1-1, with D unresolved. The CDR3 consists of 13 residues. CDR1 is MNHNS, CDR2 SASEGT, per germline. V was pared by 7 bases and J by 5 bases, with 14 bases between. The CDR3 loop reads CASIAGVVTEAFF. The CDR3, as DNA: TGTGCCAGCATTGCCGGGGTGGTGACTGAAGCTTTCTTT.

As for this clonotype: A much larger clone lies a single base off, so this may be a read error. The chain couples TRBV7-9 to TRBJ1-1; no definite D call. CDR3 length: 14 residues. CDR1 is SEHNR, CDR2 FQNEAQ, per germline (reference sequence). The V end lost 5 bases, the J end lost 6 bases, and 16 bases lay between the germline ends. The CDR3: CASSGSLTYAEAFF. The CDR3 nucleotides are TGTGCCAGCAGCGGTAGCCTAACGTACGCTGAAGCTTTCTTT.